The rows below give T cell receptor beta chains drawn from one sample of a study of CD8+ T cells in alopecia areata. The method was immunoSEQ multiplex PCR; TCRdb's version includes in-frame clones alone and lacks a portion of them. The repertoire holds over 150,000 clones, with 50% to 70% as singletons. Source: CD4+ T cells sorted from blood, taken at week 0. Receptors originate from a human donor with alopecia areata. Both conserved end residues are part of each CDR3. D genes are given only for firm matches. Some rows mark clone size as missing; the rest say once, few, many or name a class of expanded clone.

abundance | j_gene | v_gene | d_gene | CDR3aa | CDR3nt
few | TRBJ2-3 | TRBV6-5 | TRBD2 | CASERGDTQYF | TGTGCCAGCGAGCGGGGAGATACGCAGTATTTT
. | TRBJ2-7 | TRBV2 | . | CASSERGMGYEQYF | TGTGCCAGCAGTGAAAGAGGGATGGGATACGAGCAGTACTTC
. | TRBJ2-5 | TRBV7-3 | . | CASSQGFQETQYF | TGTGCCAGCAGCCAGGGGTTCCAAGAGACCCAGTACTTC
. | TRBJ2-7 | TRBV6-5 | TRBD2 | CASSRLADSYEQYF | TGTGCCAGCAGCCGACTAGCGGATTCCTACGAGCAGTACTTC
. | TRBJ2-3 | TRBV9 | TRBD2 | CASSPRGEVTDTQYF | TGTGCCAGCAGCCCGCGGGGGGAAGTAACAGATACGCAGTATTTT
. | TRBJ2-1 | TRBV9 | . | CASSSTQGFYNEQFF | TGTGCCAGCAGCTCTACTCAGGGTTTCTACAATGAGCAGTTCTTC
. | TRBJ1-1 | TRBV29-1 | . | CSVAGRMNTEAFF | TGCAGCGTTGCGGGCAGGATGAACACTGAAGCTTTCTTT
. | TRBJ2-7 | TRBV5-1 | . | CASSLGRTYEQYF | TGCGCCAGCAGCTTGGGCAGGACCTACGAGCAGTACTTC
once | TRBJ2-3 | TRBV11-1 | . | CASSRQTGFTDTQYF | TGTGCCAGCAGCCGACAGACAGGATTCACAGATACGCAGTATTTT
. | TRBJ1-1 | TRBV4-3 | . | CASSQGLVNTEAFF | TGCGCCAGCAGCCAAGGTCTGGTAAACACTGAAGCTTTCTTT
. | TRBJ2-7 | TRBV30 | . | CAWSVDYTNTYEQYF | TGTGCCTGGAGTGTCGACTATACGAACACCTACGAGCAGTACTTC
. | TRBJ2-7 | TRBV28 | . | CASTSSGSYEQYF | TGTGCCAGCACCTCTTCCGGGTCCTACGAGCAGTACTTC
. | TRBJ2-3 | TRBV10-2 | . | CASMPVGGITDTQYF | TGCGCCAGCATGCCTGTAGGGGGGATCACAGATACGCAGTATTTT
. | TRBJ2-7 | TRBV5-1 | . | CASSLDRFNEQYF | TGCGCCAGCAGTCTTGACAGGTTCAACGAGCAGTACTTC
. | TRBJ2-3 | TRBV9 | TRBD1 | CASSHRDRTTDTQYF | TGTGCCAGCAGCCACCGGGACAGGACCACAGATACGCAGTATTTT
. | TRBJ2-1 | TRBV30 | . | CAWKIVNEQFF | TGTGCCTGGAAAATAGTAAATGAGCAGTTCTTC
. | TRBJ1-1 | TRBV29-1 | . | CSVRGMNTEAFF | TGCAGCGTTCGAGGGATGAACACTGAAGCTTTCTTT
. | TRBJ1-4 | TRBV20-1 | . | CSARTEKLFF | TGCAGTGCTAGAACGGAAAAACTGTTTTTT
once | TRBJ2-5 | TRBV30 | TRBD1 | CAWSLGQGFGETQYF | TGTGCCTGGAGTTTAGGACAGGGGTTTGGAGAGACCCAGTACTTC
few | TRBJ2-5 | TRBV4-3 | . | CASSPSLQETQYF | TGCGCCAGCAGCCCTAGTTTACAAGAGACCCAGTACTTC
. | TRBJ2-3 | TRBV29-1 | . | CSVAPSSSTDTQYF | TGCAGCGTTGCCCCCAGCTCTAGCACAGATACGCAGTATTTT
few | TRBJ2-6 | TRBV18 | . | CASSPLGSSGANVLTF | TGTGCCAGCTCACCCTTGGGTTCATCTGGGGCCAACGTCCTGACTTTC